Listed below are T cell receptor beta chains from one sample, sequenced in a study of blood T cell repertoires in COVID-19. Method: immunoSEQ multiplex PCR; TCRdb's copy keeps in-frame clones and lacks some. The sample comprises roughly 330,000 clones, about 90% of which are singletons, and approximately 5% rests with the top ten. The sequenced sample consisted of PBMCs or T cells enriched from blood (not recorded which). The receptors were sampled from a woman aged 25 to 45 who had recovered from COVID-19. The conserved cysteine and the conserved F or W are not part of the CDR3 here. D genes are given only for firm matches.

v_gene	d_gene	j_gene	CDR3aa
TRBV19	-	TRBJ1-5	ASSISHEPQH
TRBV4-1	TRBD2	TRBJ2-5	ASSQDPEGGGPKETQY
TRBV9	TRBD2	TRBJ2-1	ASSVVAGGLFHEQF
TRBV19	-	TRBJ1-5	ASKQGHQPQH
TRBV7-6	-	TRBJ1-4	ASSSTRGEKLF
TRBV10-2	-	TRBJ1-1	ASSGHLNTEAF
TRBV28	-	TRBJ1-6	ASTPPDSPLH
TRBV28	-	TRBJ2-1	ASSKRQIPHEQF
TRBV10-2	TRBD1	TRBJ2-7	ASSEIRTGSEQY
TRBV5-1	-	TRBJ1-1	ASSLESAGVGEAF
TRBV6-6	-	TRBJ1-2	AGKTGGSYGYT
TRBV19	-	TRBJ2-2	ASSRSPDSGELF
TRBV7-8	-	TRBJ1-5	ASSLPRGSNQPQH
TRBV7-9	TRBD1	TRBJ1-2	ASSLTGGADYGYT
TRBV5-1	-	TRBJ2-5	ASSPPPIGGQETQY
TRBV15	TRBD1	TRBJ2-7	ATSSGGQGAGEQY
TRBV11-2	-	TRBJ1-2	ASSPVRGRPNYGYT
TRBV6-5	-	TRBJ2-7	ASRAGFRSYEQY
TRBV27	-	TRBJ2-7	ASSPSGFSYEQY
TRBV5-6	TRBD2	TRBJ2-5	ASSASGGTGETQY
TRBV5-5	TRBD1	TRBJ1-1	ASSLQGDTEAF
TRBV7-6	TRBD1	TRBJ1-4	ASTQGGGSEKLF
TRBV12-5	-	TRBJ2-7	ASGLVRGDSGGYEQY
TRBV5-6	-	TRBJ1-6	ASSPGVNSPLH
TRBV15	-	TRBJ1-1	ATSRAGLGTEAF
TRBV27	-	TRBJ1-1	ASSLFRSPGTEAF